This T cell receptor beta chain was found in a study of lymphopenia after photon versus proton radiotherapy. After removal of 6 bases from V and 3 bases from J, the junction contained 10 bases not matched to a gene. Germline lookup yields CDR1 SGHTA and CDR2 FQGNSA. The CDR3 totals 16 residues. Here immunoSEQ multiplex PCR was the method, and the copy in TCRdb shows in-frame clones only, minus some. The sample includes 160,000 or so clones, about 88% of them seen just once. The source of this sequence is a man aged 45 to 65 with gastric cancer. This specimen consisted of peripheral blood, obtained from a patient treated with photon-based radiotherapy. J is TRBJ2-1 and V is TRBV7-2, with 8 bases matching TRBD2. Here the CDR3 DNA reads TGTGCCAGCAGGGCCGGGACTAGGGTTAACTACAATGAGCAGTTCTTC. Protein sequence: CASRAGTRVNYNEQFF.